This T cell receptor (beta chain) was sequenced for a study of naive and memory T cell subsets. Germline loops: CDR1 MNHEY, CDR2 SVGEGT. This CDR3 contains 11 residues. Trimming shortened V by 5 bases and J by 7 bases, and 6 bases separated the two germline ends. An equimolar mix of two oligonucleotides served as the beta constant-region primer for TRBC1 and TRBC2. TCRdb re-derived calls from the UMI-ligation and nested PCR reads in MiXCR, one entry per CDR3 protein. Here the sample spans 120,000 to 150,000 distinct CDR3 sequences, 17% being singletons. This clonotype was counted between two and nine times. The target antigen is unknown. General study results and limits: Possibly reflecting memory cells re-expressing CD45RA, a few larger clonotypes occurred in naive repertoires, especially CD8.

This chain links TRBV6-2 or TRBV6-3 with TRBJ2-1; D is undetermined. The sequence derives from a human donor in good health. Material for sequencing was naive CD4+ T cells from blood. For the CDR3, the DNA is TGTGCCAGCAGTCGAAGGAATGAGCAGTTCTTC. Protein sequence: CASSRRNEQFF.